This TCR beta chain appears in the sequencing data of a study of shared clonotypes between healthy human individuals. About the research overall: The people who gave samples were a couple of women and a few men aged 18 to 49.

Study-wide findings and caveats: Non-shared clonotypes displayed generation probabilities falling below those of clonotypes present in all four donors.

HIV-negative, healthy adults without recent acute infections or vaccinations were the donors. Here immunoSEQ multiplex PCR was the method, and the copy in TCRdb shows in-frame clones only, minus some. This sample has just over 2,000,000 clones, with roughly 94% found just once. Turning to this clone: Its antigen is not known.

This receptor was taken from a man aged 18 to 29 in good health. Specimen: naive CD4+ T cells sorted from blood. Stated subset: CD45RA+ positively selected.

CDR3 bases: TGTGCCAGCAGTTACAGACAGGGGAACTATGGCTACACCTTC. It is translated as CASSYRQGNYGYTF. The gene calls are TRBV6-5 and TRBJ1-2; TRBD1 aligns across 8 bases. Germline assignment: CDR1 MNHEY and CDR2 SVGAGI. The CDR3 has 14 residues. V gave up 2 bases and J gave up 2 bases; unmatched junction bases: 1.